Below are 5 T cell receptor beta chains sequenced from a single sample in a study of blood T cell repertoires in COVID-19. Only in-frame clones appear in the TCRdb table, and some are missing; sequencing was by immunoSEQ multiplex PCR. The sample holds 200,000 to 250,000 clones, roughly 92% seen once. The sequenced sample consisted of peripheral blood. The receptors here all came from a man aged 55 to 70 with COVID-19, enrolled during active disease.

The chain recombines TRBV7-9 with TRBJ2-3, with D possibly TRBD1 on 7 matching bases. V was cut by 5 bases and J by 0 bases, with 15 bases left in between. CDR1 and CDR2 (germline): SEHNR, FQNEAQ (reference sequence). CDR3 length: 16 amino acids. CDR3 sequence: CASSGGVDRSTDTQYF. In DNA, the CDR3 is TGTGCCAGCAGCGGAGGGGTGGACAGGAGCACAGATACGCAGTATTTT.

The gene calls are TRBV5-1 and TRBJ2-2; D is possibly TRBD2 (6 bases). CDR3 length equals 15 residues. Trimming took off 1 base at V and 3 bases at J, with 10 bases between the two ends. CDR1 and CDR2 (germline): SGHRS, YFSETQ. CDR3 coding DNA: TGCGCCAGCAGCTTGTCTAGCGTCTACACCGGGGAGCTGTTTTTT. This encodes CASSLSSVYTGELFF.

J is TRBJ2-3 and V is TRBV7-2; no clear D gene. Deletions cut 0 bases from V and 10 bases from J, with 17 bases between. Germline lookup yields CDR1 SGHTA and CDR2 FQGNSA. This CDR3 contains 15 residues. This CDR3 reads CASSLAYASLRSQYF. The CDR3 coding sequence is TGTGCCAGCAGCTTAGCGTATGCTAGTCTTCGCTCGCAGTATTTT.

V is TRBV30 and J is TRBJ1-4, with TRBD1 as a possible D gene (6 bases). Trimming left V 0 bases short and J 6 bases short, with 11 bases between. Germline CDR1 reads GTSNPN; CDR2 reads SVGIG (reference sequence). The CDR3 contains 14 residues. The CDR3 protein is CAWSVGGTDEKLFF. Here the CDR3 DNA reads TGTGCCTGGAGTGTAGGGGGTACAGATGAAAAACTGTTTTTT.

CDR3 in amino acids: CAWSVERSPPAGEQFF. CDR3 coding DNA: TGTGCCTGGAGTGTAGAGCGAAGCCCCCCCGCTGGCGAGCAGTTCTTC. The chain combines TRBV30 with TRBJ2-1, with D hard to call. The CDR3 length is 16 residues. Germline CDR1 reads GTSNPN; CDR2 reads SVGIG (reference sequence). The V and J ends lost 0 bases and 10 bases respectively, with 22 bases between them.